This T cell receptor (beta chain) came from a study of T cell responses to AZD1222 COVID-19 vaccine. General study findings and limits: Reports indicate that nearly half of spike-specific TCRs are directed at unmutated variant regions. In a largely white British group with more females than males, clonal diversity was possibly underestimated.

Details on this clone: Its antigen is unidentified.

Assay used: immunoSEQ multiplex PCR; TCRdb lists only in-frame clones, some missing. The sample records over 100,000 clones, 90% to 95% being singletons. The germline V and J ends were trimmed by 1 base and 2 bases, with 5 bases remaining between them. CDR1 MNHEY and CDR2 SVGEGT come from the germline V gene. The CDR3 loop spans 13 amino acids. The sequenced sample was peripheral blood, obtained on day 0 of AZD1222 vaccination. This sequence originates from an adult in good health. The chain joins TRBV6-2 or TRBV6-3 to TRBJ2-5; no reliable D call. CDR3 DNA: TGTGCCAGCAGTTACTGGGGACAAGAGACCCAGTACTTC. Encoded protein: CASSYWGQETQYF.